This T cell receptor (beta chain) comes out of a study of blood T cell repertoires in COVID-19. From germline, CDR1 is MRHNA and CDR2 SNTAGT. The CDR3 runs 18 residues. V lost 6 bases, J lost 4 bases, and 18 bases stayed unmatched. Clones were sequenced by immunoSEQ multiplex PCR, and TCRdb holds only the in-frame ones, with some missing. The sample lists roughly 67,000 clones; roughly 85% were seen once. The rearrangement joins TRBV6-4 to TRBJ2-3, with 8 bases fitting TRBD2. The TCR sequence derives from a man in his fifties with acute or convalescent COVID-19. The material sequenced was peripheral blood. The CDR3 bases are TGTGCCAGCAGCCCGAAGAGCGGGGGTGCAAAGTCACCAGATACGCAGTATTTT. Its protein is CASSPKSGGAKSPDTQYF.